A single sample gave rise to the 26 T cell receptor beta chains below, sequenced in a study of blood T cell repertoires in COVID-19. The data were produced by immunoSEQ multiplex PCR, yet TCRdb's version contains in-frame clones alone and is incomplete. The table has approximately 200,000 clones, approximately 91% seen once. Sequences were obtained from peripheral blood. The receptor source for this set is a man between 65 and 85 years old with active or convalescent COVID-19.

The J gene is TRBJ1-6, the V gene TRBV5-4, with a possible D match to TRBD1 (6 bases). V shed 2 bases and J shed 5 bases, with 14 bases lying between them. The CDR3 extends over 16 amino acids. Per germline, CDR1 SGHNT and CDR2 YYREEE (reference sequence). In nucleotides, the CDR3 is TGTGCCAGCAGCTTATACAGGGTGTTTGATAATTCACCCCTCCACTTT. Its translation: CASSLYRVFDNSPLHF.

CDR3 nucleotide sequence: TGTGCCAGGAACAGGACCTCCTACGAGCAGTACTTC. Translated: CARNRTSYEQYF. V is TRBV28 and J is TRBJ2-7, with a weak D call TRBD1 (5 bases). The CDR3 is made up of 12 amino acids. Trimming took off 9 bases at V and 0 bases at J, with 9 bases between the two ends. Germline CDR1 and CDR2: MDHEN and SYDVKM. The full variable domain, rest sourced from reference TRBV28 and TRBJ2-7, is DVKVTQSSRYLVKRTGEKVFLECVQDMDHENMFWYRQDPGLGLRLIYFSYDVKMKEKGDIPEGYSVSREKKERFSLILESASTNQTSMYLCARNRTSYEQYFGPGTRLTVT.

The chain links TRBV13 to TRBJ2-3; 10 nucleotides line up with TRBD2. Germline CDR1 is PRHDT and CDR2 is FYEKMQ (reference sequence). Unmatched junction bases numbered 10, after V lost 5 bases and J lost 8 bases. The CDR3 runs 15 residues. CDR3 loop: CASSPQRGGLVTQYF. The CDR3 coding sequence is TGTGCCAGCAGCCCCCAGCGGGGGGGCCTTGTTACGCAGTATTTT.

V gene TRBV5-1 combines with J gene TRBJ2-5; D is possibly TRBD1 (6 bases). V lost 4 bases and J 5 bases, leaving 15 bases between the germline ends. This CDR3 contains 14 residues. Germline V gives CDR1 SGHRS, CDR2 YFSETQ. This chain's CDR3 is CASSIFRGGETQYF. The CDR3 DNA reads TGCGCCAGCAGCATCTTCAGGGGCGGGGAGACCCAGTACTTC.

This chain links TRBV28 with TRBJ1-2, with 7 bases identical to TRBD1. The CDR3 runs 16 residues. CDR1 and CDR2 (germline): MDHEN, SYDVKM. The junction had 9 bases not matched to a gene; V was cut back by 3 bases and J by 2 bases. The CDR3 here is CASSFPPGTDNYGYTF. The CDR3 DNA reads TGTGCCAGCAGTTTTCCGCCCGGGACAGACAACTATGGCTACACCTTC.

The J gene is TRBJ1-5, the V gene TRBV5-8; 7 nucleotides line up with TRBD1. After removal of 4 bases from V and 0 bases from J, the junction contained 7 bases not matched to a gene. CDR1 and CDR2 (germline): SGHTS, YDEGEE. The CDR3 extends over 16 amino acids. The CDR3 reads CASSKGAAHSNQPQHF. CDR3 nucleotides: TGTGCCAGCAGCAAGGGGGCAGCCCATAGCAATCAGCCCCAGCATTTT.

The chain uses TRBV7-2 and TRBJ2-2, with 7 positions matching TRBD1. The CDR3 covers 13 residues. V shed 8 bases and J 7 bases; nucleotides not matched to a gene: 7. The V gene's germline CDR1 is SGHTA and CDR2 FQGNSA. CDR3 in amino acids: CASLDRVGGELFF. CDR3 coding DNA: TGTGCCAGCCTTGACAGGGTCGGCGGGGAGCTGTTTTTT.

The chain carries TRBV6-1 and TRBJ1-1, with 8 bases that match TRBD1. From germline, CDR1 is MNHNS and CDR2 SASEGT. Trimming cost V 6 bases and J 5 bases; bases outside gene matches: 20. The CDR3 runs to 18 residues. This CDR3 reads CASSERRLKDRGGTEAFF. For the CDR3, the DNA is TGTGCCAGCAGCGAAAGACGTCTTAAAGACAGGGGAGGAACTGAAGCTTTCTTT.

The rearrangement links TRBV9 to TRBJ2-2; perhaps TRBD2 as D (5 bases). The germline V and J ends were trimmed by 3 bases and 7 bases, with 16 bases remaining between them. Germline lookup yields CDR1 SGDLS and CDR2 YYNGEE. The CDR3 runs 15 residues. The CDR3 region has the DNA TGTGCCAGCAGCGATTCCCCGGACTGGGGCGGGGAGCTGTTTTTT. Translated, it gives CASSDSPDWGGELFF. Variable domain in full (rest from reference TRBV9 and TRBJ2-2): DSGVTQTPKHLITATGQRVTLRCSPRSGDLSVYWYQQSLDQGLQFLIQYYNGEERAKGNILERFSAQQFPDLHSELNLSSLELGDSALYFCASSDSPDWGGELFFGEGSRLTVL.

The rearrangement uses TRBV7-2 and TRBJ2-2, with TRBD1 as a possible D gene (5 bases). The CDR3 length is 14 residues. Germline loops: CDR1 SGHTA, CDR2 FQGNSA. The V and J ends lost 1 base and 6 bases respectively, with 9 bases between them. CDR3 sequence reads: CASSLGGLPGELFF. The CDR3 DNA follows: TGTGCCAGCAGCTTAGGGGGCCTCCCCGGGGAGCTGTTTTTT.

The chain is built from TRBV7-2 and TRBJ1-1, with D unclear. The CDR3 length is 15 residues. Germline CDR1 SGHTA, CDR2 FQGNSA. Trimming left V 1 base short and J 5 bases short, with 14 bases between. The CDR3 DNA sequence: TGTGCCAGCAGCTTAGATAGAACGAGGAATACTGAAGCTTTCTTT. It is translated as CASSLDRTRNTEAFF.

This clone showed up just once. This chain links TRBV27 with TRBJ1-4; 8 bases fit TRBD1. V was clipped by 0 bases and J by 4 bases; unmatched bases: 10. The germline V gene has CDR1 MNHEY and CDR2 SMNVEV (reference sequence). CDR3 length: 18 residues. The CDR3 coding sequence is TGTGCCAGCAGTTTATCTGGGGGGACAGGTCGCGTTAATGAAAAACTGTTTTTT. Its protein is CASSLSGGTGRVNEKLFF.

This chain connects TRBV30 to TRBJ1-6, with a tentative D call TRBD1 (5 bases). The V gene's germline CDR1 is GTSNPN and CDR2 SVGIG (reference sequence). V lost 3 bases and J 6 bases, leaving 18 bases between the germline ends. The CDR3 is 16 residues long. The CDR3 DNA sequence: TGTGCCTGGAGGGACCGGACACTCGGAATTAATTCACCCCTCCACTTT. Amino acids: CAWRDRTLGINSPLHF.

The V gene is TRBV18, the J gene TRBJ1-2, with a tentative D call TRBD1 (6 bases). V gave up 2 bases and J gave up 4 bases, with 14 bases separating them. From germline, CDR1 is KGHSH and CDR2 LQKENI. The CDR3 is 15 residues long. Here the CDR3 DNA reads TGTGCCAGCTCACCAATCCCACAGGGTAGCTATGGCTACACCTTC. Translated, it gives CASSPIPQGSYGYTF.

The chain is built from TRBV6-5 and TRBJ1-2, with D possibly being TRBD1 (6 bases). The CDR3 totals 14 residues. Between the trimmed V and J ends, which lost 0 bases and 7 bases, there was a span of 12 bases. Germline-derived CDR1 and CDR2 are MNHEY and SVGAGI. The CDR3 reads CASSYSGGPSGYTF. The CDR3 bases are TGTGCCAGCAGTTACTCCGGGGGGCCGAGTGGCTACACCTTC.

The rearrangement uses TRBV9 and TRBJ2-3; 11 bases agree with TRBD2. The ends lost 1 base at V and 1 base at J; junction bases unmatched: 2. Germline CDR1 is SGDLS and CDR2 is YYNGEE. The CDR3 is made up of 16 amino acids. The DNA for the CDR3 is TGTGCCAGCAGCGTACTAGCGGGAGGAGGCACAGATACGCAGTATTTT. This translates into CASSVLAGGGTDTQYF. Drawing the rest from reference TRBV9 and TRBJ2-3, the complete variable domain is DSGVTQTPKHLITATGQRVTLRCSPRSGDLSVYWYQQSLDQGLQFLIQYYNGEERAKGNILERFSAQQFPDLHSELNLSSLELGDSALYFCASSVLAGGGTDTQYFGPGTRLTVL.

This clone was seen once. The genes are TRBV5-1 and TRBJ2-5; TRBD2 agrees at 7 bases. The germline V gene encodes CDR1 SGHRS and CDR2 YFSETQ. CDR3 length: 15 residues. Trimming cost V 4 bases and J 1 base; bases outside gene matches: 7. The CDR3 region is CASSRDGTIQETQYF. The CDR3 DNA reads TGCGCCAGCAGCCGAGACGGGACTATCCAAGAGACCCAGTACTTC.

The chain carries TRBV5-8 and TRBJ1-1; D is unclear. The germline V gene has CDR1 SGHTS and CDR2 YDEGEE. The CDR3 runs 13 residues. The germline V and J ends were trimmed by 1 base and 4 bases, with 8 bases remaining between them. DNA of the CDR3: TGTGCCAGCAGCTTGCCGCCGAGCACTGAAGCTTTCTTT. This encodes CASSLPPSTEAFF.

The V gene is TRBV27, the J gene TRBJ1-1, with D hard to call. The CDR3 is 13 residues long. Trimming stripped 4 bases from V and 4 bases from J, with 10 bases between. Germline V CDR1 and CDR2: MNHEY, SMNVEV (reference sequence). The DNA of the CDR3 is TGTGCCAGCAGTTACGGGTTCCGCACTGAAGCTTTCTTT. It encodes CASSYGFRTEAFF.

V usage is TRBV6-1 and J usage is TRBJ1-6; tentative D call: TRBD1 (5 bases). The CDR3 has 13 residues. The V and J ends lost 3 bases and 9 bases respectively, with 9 bases between them. Germline-derived CDR1 and CDR2 are MNHNS and SASEGT. This chain's CDR3 is CASSDRVTSPLHF. The CDR3 DNA follows: TGTGCCAGCAGTGACAGGGTTACTTCACCCCTCCACTTT.

The genes are TRBV7-9 and TRBJ2-1, with TRBD2 matching 9 bases. CDR1 is SEHNR and CDR2 is FQNEAQ in the germline V gene (reference sequence). The CDR3 is 15 residues long. Trimming cost V 5 bases and J 9 bases; bases outside gene matches: 11. The DNA of the CDR3 is TGTGCCAGCAGCCGGGGGGTAGCGGGAGAGGTTGAGCAGTTCTTC. Amino acids: CASSRGVAGEVEQFF.

The rearrangement links TRBV5-4 to TRBJ2-6; D perhaps matches TRBD2 (5 bases). There are 15 residues in the CDR3. Germline V gives CDR1 SGHNT, CDR2 YYREEE (reference sequence). The V gene lost 1 base and the J gene lost 4 bases, with 9 bases spanning the gap. The CDR3 is CASSLTGVGANVLTF. The CDR3 DNA reads as TGTGCCAGCAGCTTGACCGGGGTCGGGGCCAACGTCCTGACTTTC.

The chain recombines TRBV27 with TRBJ1-5, with 7 positions matching TRBD1. The CDR3 is 15 residues long. J gave up 7 bases and V 6 bases, and 12 bases lay outside the gene matches. Germline V lookup: CDR1 MNHEY, CDR2 SMNVEV (reference sequence). CDR3 sequence reads: CASSQTTQGTQPQHF. Written as DNA, the CDR3 is TGTGCCAGCAGCCAAACCACACAGGGGACGCAGCCCCAGCATTTT.

This chain links TRBV27 with TRBJ1-4; 7 bases fit TRBD1. The CDR3 totals 17 residues. V was pared by 5 bases and J by 10 bases, with 19 bases of the junction left unmatched. Per germline, CDR1 MNHEY and CDR2 SMNVEV (reference sequence). The CDR3 region is CASSARQGSAFDGKLFF. The CDR3 DNA sequence: TGTGCCAGCAGTGCTAGACAGGGATCGGCCTTTGATGGAAAACTGTTTTTT.

The rearrangement uses TRBV2 and TRBJ2-7; 11 bases map to TRBD2. V gave up 4 bases and J gave up 0 bases; unmatched junction bases: 8. Germline V gene data show CDR1 as SNHLY and CDR2 as FYNNEI. The CDR3 length is 17 residues. Here the CDR3 DNA reads TGTGCCAGCAGTGTATCGACTAGCGGGAAAACCTCCTACGAGCAGTACTTC. It codes for CASSVSTSGKTSYEQYF.

The gene calls are TRBV18 and TRBJ2-5, with 11 positions matching TRBD2. The CDR3 consists of 18 residues. Trimming took 2 bases from V and 0 from J; bases not matched to a gene: 8. From germline, CDR1 is KGHSH and CDR2 LQKENI. CDR3 residues: CASSPRLAGGTDQETQYF. In DNA, the CDR3 is TGTGCCAGCTCACCAAGGCTAGCGGGGGGAACCGACCAAGAGACCCAGTACTTC. The whole variable domain, filled in from reference TRBV18 and TRBJ2-5, reads NAGVMQNPRHLVRRRGQEARLRCSPMKGHSHVYWYRQLPEEGLKFMVYLQKENIIDESGMPKERFSAEFPKEGPSILRIQQVVRGDSAAYFCASSPRLAGGTDQETQYFGPGTRLLVL.